Reported below is one TCR beta chain. The sample originates from a study of blood T cell repertoires in COVID-19. Study-level background: Whether acute or convalescent, the COVID-19 samples came from the United States, Italy and Spain. The analysed material was cDNA or gDNA that came from T cells, B-cell-depleted T cells, or PBMCs.

Per the authors' pipeline: Estimates of nucleated cell counts were drawn from the amplification of reference gene primers. The protocol was immunoSEQ multiplex PCR, while the TCRdb copy is restricted to in-frame clones and leaves out a portion. Clone size and the V and J calls come from that table; the DNA yielded D and trimming. The table has around 270,000 clones, 80% to 85% seen once. CDR1 is MGHDK and CDR2 is SYGVNS in the germline V gene. The V gene lost 1 base and the J gene lost 7 bases, with 10 bases spanning the gap. CDR3 size: 13 residues. Specimen: peripheral blood. The rearrangement uses TRBV25-1 and TRBJ2-5, with D possibly matching TRBD2 (5 bases). This clonotype was obtained from a woman in her forties who had recovered from COVID-19. DNA for the CDR3: TGTGCCAGCAGTGAATCCGGGGTGGGGACCCAGTACTTC. Translated: CASSESGVGTQYF.